These 10 T cell receptor beta chains were sequenced from one sample in a study of spatial heterogeneity in lung cancer. Each CDR3 protein is one row after TCRdb ran MiXCR on the 5' RACE reads. The sample yields about 22,000 distinct CDR3 sequences, approximately 3% seen once. Regarding the study as a whole: Mutation counts in tumors were tracked by counts of expanded intratumoral alpha and beta TCRs.

The antigens for these receptors are not known. Time point defined: sample taken at primary tumor resection. Sequencing used lung tumor tissue, obtained at surgery. The receptors derive from a male donor with early-stage non-small cell lung cancer.

This clonotype has a count of ten or more. The chain recombines TRBV4-3 with TRBJ1-1, with TRBD1 matching over 7 bases. Germline V gene sequence: CDR1 LGHNA, CDR2 YSLEER. The CDR3 extends over 14 amino acids. V trimming: 4 bases; J trimming: 3 bases; junction bases outside the gene matches: 5. CDR3 nucleotide sequence: TGCGCCAGCAGCCCGACAGGGTTCGACACTGAAGCTTTCTTT. Protein product: CASSPTGFDTEAFF.

This clonotype came up many times. CDR3 sequence: CASSPRGRETQYF. The CDR3 region has the DNA TGTGCCAGCTCACCGAGGGGGAGAGAGACCCAGTACTTC. The chain carries TRBV18 and TRBJ2-5, with a possible D match to TRBD1 (6 bases). Germline-derived CDR1 and CDR2 are KGHSH and LQKENI. CDR3 length: 13 residues. Trimming left V 3 bases short and J 4 bases short, with 9 bases between.

This clonotype was seen repeatedly, ten times or more. The chain employs TRBV2 and TRBJ2-2; D unclear. The CDR3 length is 13 residues. V was trimmed by 4 bases and J by 6 bases, leaving 9 bases between them. CDR1 is SNHLY, CDR2 FYNNEI, per germline. CDR3 DNA: TGTGCCAGCAGTGTTTTAATGTCCGGGGAGCTGTTTTTT. Translated: CASSVLMSGELFF.

This clonotype showed up many times. The J gene is TRBJ2-5, the V gene TRBV24-1; 7 bases match TRBD2. CDR1 is KGHDR and CDR2 is SFDVKD in the germline V gene. After removal of 6 bases from V and 5 bases from J, the junction contained 5 bases not matched to a gene. This CDR3 spans 13 amino acids. In nucleotides, the CDR3 is TGTGCCACCAGTAGAGCGGGGCAGGAGACCCAGTACTTC. Translated: CATSRAGQETQYF.

Many counts were recorded for this clonotype. The gene calls are TRBV4-3 and TRBJ2-1; TRBD2 agrees at 10 bases. Germline CDR1 is LGHNA and CDR2 is YSLEER. Trimming at V came to 1 base and at J to 5 bases, leaving 11 bases not matched to a gene. The CDR3 sequence is 18 residues long. The CDR3 DNA follows: TGCGCCAGCAGCCAAGGGGGAAGCCTAGCGGGAGCCAACAATGAGCAGTTCTTC. Its protein is CASSQGGSLAGANNEQFF.

In this sample, this clonotype turned up many times. The chain recombines TRBV2 with TRBJ2-4, with 9 bases lining up with TRBD1. The J segment lost 0 bases and the V segment lost 10 bases, leaving 22 bases of the junction unmatched. This CDR3 has 20 amino acids. The germline gives CDR1 SNHLY, CDR2 FYNNEI. The CDR3 nucleotides are TGTGCCATCCTCCCCGGGACAGGGCGCCCCGGGGAGATAGCCAAAAACATTCAGTACTTC. Its protein product is CAILPGTGRPGEIAKNIQYF.

This clonotype was counted many times. CDR3 residues: CASSYSGRAGSIEQFF. The CDR3 region has the DNA TGTGCCAGCAGTTATAGCGGGAGGGCCGGGTCTATTGAGCAGTTCTTC. This chain uses TRBV12-3 or TRBV12-4 with TRBJ2-1; TRBD2 agrees at 11 bases. The length of the CDR3 is 16 residues. Trimming removed 4 bases from V and 9 bases from J; junction bases left unmatched: 11.

V gene TRBV6-1 combines with J gene TRBJ1-5, with D hard to call. Per the germline V gene, CDR1 is MNHNS and CDR2 is SASEGT. The CDR3 consists of 15 residues. V shed 2 bases and J shed 4 bases, with 12 bases lying between them. This CDR3 reads CASSEHPGLNQPQHF. The CDR3 bases are TGTGCCAGCAGTGAACATCCAGGCCTGAATCAGCCCCAGCATTTT.

This clonotype was recorded at least ten times. V gene TRBV4-3 combines with J gene TRBJ2-7; D perhaps matches TRBD1 (6 bases). The CDR3 is 15 residues long. Germline values: CDR1 LGHNA, CDR2 YSLEER. The germline V and J ends were trimmed by 4 bases and 6 bases, with 19 bases remaining between them. CDR3 region: CASSLRSVQGGEQYF. In DNA, the CDR3 is TGCGCCAGCAGCCTTAGAAGCGTTCAAGGGGGCGAGCAGTACTTC.

This clonotype was picked up many times. V usage is TRBV4-3 and J usage is TRBJ2-3, with D perhaps matching TRBD1 or TRBD2 (5 bases each). Germline CDR1 reads LGHNA; CDR2 reads YSLEER. CDR3 size: 18 residues. The ends were cut back, 1 base at V and 4 bases at J, with 21 bases in the middle. CDR3 nucleotides: TGCGCCAGCAGCCAAGCCGGTATTTGGGGCCTGGAGGCAGATACGCAGTATTTT. It encodes CASSQAGIWGLEADTQYF.